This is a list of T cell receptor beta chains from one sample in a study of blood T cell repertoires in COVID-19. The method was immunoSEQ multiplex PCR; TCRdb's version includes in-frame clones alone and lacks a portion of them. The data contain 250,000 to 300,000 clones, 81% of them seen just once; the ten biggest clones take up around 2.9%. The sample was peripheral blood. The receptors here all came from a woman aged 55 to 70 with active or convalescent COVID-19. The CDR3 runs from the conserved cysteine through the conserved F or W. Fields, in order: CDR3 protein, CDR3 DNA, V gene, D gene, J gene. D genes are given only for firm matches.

CAWAPGGEFNQPQHF TGTGCCTGGGCCCCCGGGGGGGAGTTCAATCAGCCCCAGCATTTT TRBV30 - TRBJ1-5
CASSFGQLQGSYEQYF TGTGCCAGCAGCTTCGGACAGCTCCAAGGGTCCTACGAGCAGTACTTC TRBV11-2 - TRBJ2-7
CASSLASGVRVYEQYF TGCGCCAGCAGCTTGGCCAGCGGGGTAAGGGTCTACGAGCAGTACTTC TRBV5-1 TRBD2 TRBJ2-7
CASSLTGNQPQHF TGTGCCAGCAGCCTAACAGGGAATCAGCCCCAGCATTTT TRBV9 - TRBJ1-5
CASRAQPGNTIYF TGTGCCAGTCGAGCTCAACCTGGAAACACCATATATTTT TRBV19 - TRBJ1-3
CASSQDSVLRGYGYTF TGTGCCAGCAGCCAAGACTCGGTCCTAAGAGGGTATGGCTACACCTTC TRBV3-1/TRBV3-2 - TRBJ1-2
CATGPSDRSSGNTIYF TGTGCCACGGGCCCATCGGACAGGAGCTCTGGAAACACCATATATTTT TRBV10-3 TRBD1 TRBJ1-3
CASSIAGQGPYEQYF TGTGCCAGTAGTATAGCGGGTCAGGGGCCCTACGAGCAGTACTTC TRBV19 - TRBJ2-7
CASSLLPPSEAFF TGTGCCAGCAGCCTCTTGCCGCCCAGTGAAGCTTTCTTT TRBV28 - TRBJ1-1
CASSTRTGVVVVNEQFF TGTGCCAGCAGCACCCGGACAGGGGTAGTTGTTGTTAATGAGCAGTTCTTC TRBV2 TRBD1 TRBJ2-1
CASSMGGGADEQYF TGTGCCAGTAGTATGGGCGGGGGGGCGGACGAGCAGTACTTC TRBV19 TRBD2 TRBJ2-7
CASSKALLVGQGKGGRSYGYTF TGTGCCAGCAGCAAAGCGTTGTTGGTAGGACAGGGGAAAGGAGGGAGGAGCTATGGCTACACCTTC TRBV21-1 - TRBJ1-2
CASSLGTSGYNEQFF TGTGCCAGCAGCTTAGGGACTAGCGGGTACAATGAGCAGTTCTTC TRBV7-3 TRBD2 TRBJ2-1
CASSLRSGVDTGELFF TGCGCCAGCAGCTTAAGGTCCGGGGTTGACACCGGGGAGCTGTTTTTT TRBV5-1 - TRBJ2-2
CAISDSVQKRGEQFF TGTGCCATCAGTGATTCGGTGCAAAAAAGGGGCGAACAGTTCTTC TRBV10-3 - TRBJ2-1
CASSSVGRNNEQFF TGTGCCAGCAGCTCCGTCGGGAGAAACAATGAGCAGTTCTTC TRBV7-2 - TRBJ2-1
CATSRGTGSREETQYF TGTGCCACCAGCAGGGGAACAGGTTCAAGGGAAGAGACCCAGTACTTC TRBV15 - TRBJ2-5